Listed below are T cell receptor beta chains from one sample, sequenced in a study of CD8 T cells in ankylosing spondylitis. TCRdb used MiXCR to reprocess the 5' RACE reads, holding one entry per CDR3 protein. The top ten hold around 29% of the sample, which has 150,000 to 200,000 distinct CDR3 sequences, around 10% seen once. The sample consisted of blood, either unsorted or a sorted T cell fraction (not recorded which). The origin of the receptors is a male donor with ankylosing spondylitis or in good health (not recorded which). Each CDR3 is given with its conserved first and last residue.

V gene	J gene	CDR3 length	CDR3 protein
TRBV20-1	TRBJ2-1	13	CSAFYFSYNEQFF
TRBV6-5	TRBJ1-1	15	CASSTKEGQGAWAFF
TRBV6-1	TRBJ1-5	14	CASTPGQGVQPQHF
TRBV12-3/TRBV12-4	TRBJ2-7	16	CASSLSVQGANDEQYF
TRBV27	TRBJ2-7	12	CASTNRQGPFYF
TRBV5-1	TRBJ2-3	19	CASSLVGTSGKPATDTQYF
TRBV13	TRBJ2-7	15	CASSLPDRGSGEQYF
TRBV27	TRBJ1-5	14	CASRYRGSNQPQHF
TRBV3-1	TRBJ2-2	13	CASSQKVTGELFF
TRBV12-3/TRBV12-4	TRBJ1-1	14	CASSLSRGNTEAFF
TRBV12-3/TRBV12-4	TRBJ1-1	13	CASLGGVNTEAFF
TRBV5-1	TRBJ2-3	15	CASSTWTDPPDTQYF
TRBV9	TRBJ2-1	17	CASSVLPSGSLDNEQFF
TRBV27	TRBJ1-5	15	CASSPRGLGPQPQHF
TRBV5-6	TRBJ1-3	15	CASVKTGGPGNTIYF
TRBV6-1	TRBJ2-5	15	CASSDRGDKGETQYF
TRBV12-3/TRBV12-4	TRBJ1-6	16	CASSTNTGPGGSPLHF
TRBV5-1	TRBJ1-2	13	CASSLALGDGYTF
TRBV11-1	TRBJ2-2	18	CASSSPHSGGSNTGELFF
TRBV5-1	TRBJ2-5	20	CASSFPSGTGQEASQETQYF
TRBV12-3/TRBV12-4	TRBJ1-5	17	CASSLNRGGFGNQPQHF
TRBV29-1	TRBJ2-7	14	CSAERGGRGSEQYF
TRBV6-5	TRBJ2-4	17	CASSYSVRDWVKNIQYF
TRBV29-1	TRBJ1-2	11	CSVDRGWGYTF
TRBV9	TRBJ2-3	15	CASSVEADPRDTQYF
TRBV5-1	TRBJ2-7	16	CASSLFPGQGAYEQYF
TRBV29-1	TRBJ2-7	18	CPSSLPEGKGLADYEQYF
TRBV23-1	TRBJ2-7	15	CASSQSGPSTYEQYF
TRBV5-5	TRBJ1-1	16	CASSLEGGQGWAEAFF
TRBV29-1	TRBJ2-2	14	CSGSLNANTGELFF
TRBV12-3/TRBV12-4	TRBJ2-3	15	CASSRQRGSTDTQYF
TRBV5-1	TRBJ1-1	15	CASSYSSNRVSEAFF
TRBV5-1	TRBJ2-7	13	CASSLYGEDEQYF
TRBV30	TRBJ2-1	12	CAWSGVNNEQFF
TRBV3-1	TRBJ2-7	15	CASSHLAGGTYEQYF
TRBV5-1	TRBJ1-4	16	CASSPLLGAGNEKLFF
TRBV5-5	TRBJ2-5	14	CASSSWGLVETQYF
TRBV7-2	TRBJ1-2	14	CASSFYRDDRGYTF
TRBV5-1	TRBJ2-3	13	CASGTGGSDTQYF
TRBV9	TRBJ2-3	15	CASSALAGGGDTQYF
TRBV29-1	TRBJ2-3	14	CSISSGGFTDTQYF
TRBV20-1	TRBJ1-5	16	CSATTSAQGGNQPQHF
TRBV2	TRBJ2-1	12	CASSEVVNEQFF
TRBV6-1	TRBJ2-3	15	CASKPTGGYTDTQYF
TRBV25-1	TRBJ2-7	15	CASSDPLVSTYEQYF
TRBV24-1	TRBJ2-7	16	CATSAVLAGDVGEQYF
TRBV2	TRBJ2-3	16	CASSLLQTYGVNTQYF
TRBV18	TRBJ2-3	15	CASSPTDANTDTQYF
TRBV6-1	TRBJ2-7	13	CASSPISSYEQYF
TRBV12-3/TRBV12-4	TRBJ2-1	17	CASSPGLAGAGGNEQFF
TRBV10-3	TRBJ2-5	15	CAISAGDGTVETQYF
TRBV5-1	TRBJ2-6	17	CASSSYHRQAGANVLTF
TRBV29-1	TRBJ1-4	10	CSVFDEKLFF
TRBV27	TRBJ2-2	16	CASSLGLAGGTGELFF
TRBV10-3	TRBJ2-1	14	CAISLTGDLDEQFF